This TCR beta chain was recovered during a study of blood T cell repertoires in COVID-19. Looking at the study overall: COVID-19 samples, acute and convalescent, were from the United States, Italy and Spain. From T cells, B-cell-depleted T cells, or PBMCs came the material, which was cDNA or gDNA.

This clone was picked up a small number of times. After removal of 2 bases from V and 5 bases from J, the junction contained 4 bases not matched to a gene. This CDR3 spans 14 amino acids. The germline V gene encodes CDR1 MNHEY and CDR2 SVGAGI. In the original analysis: Nucleated cell counts were estimated from reference gene primer amplification. Assay used: immunoSEQ multiplex PCR; TCRdb lists only in-frame clones, some missing. Clone size and V and J calls were adopted from that table, with D and trimming inferred from the DNA. In the table there are roughly 250,000 clones, about 83% of which are singletons.

Sequenced input: peripheral blood. This chain uses TRBV6-5 with TRBJ1-1, with TRBD1 identical over 8 bases. The receptor's source is a man in his fifties or sixties with acute or convalescent COVID-19. The CDR3, as DNA: TGTGCCAGCAGTTACACCAGGGGGCTTACTGAAGCTTTCTTT. Residues: CASSYTRGLTEAFF.